This passage covers 22 T cell receptor beta chains from one sample sequenced in a study of OX40 agonist ivuxolimab in advanced cancers. The protocol was immunoSEQ multiplex PCR, while the TCRdb copy is restricted to in-frame clones and leaves out a portion. Of about 120,000 clones in the sample, around 91% were seen once. The source material was CD4+ or CD8+ T cells sorted from blood, sampled in a trial of the OX40 agonist ivuxolimab. Receptors originate from an adult with an advanced solid tumor such as melanoma, head and neck, liver or kidney cancer.

This clone was detected once. The chain employs TRBV7-2 and TRBJ2-4; D call uncertain. The CDR3 sequence is 15 residues long. Germline V lookup: CDR1 SGHTA, CDR2 FQGNSA. Trimming removed 1 base at V and 3 bases at J, with 10 bases between. CDR3 protein: CASSLVGVSKNIQYF. Here the CDR3 DNA reads TGTGCCAGCAGCTTAGTTGGGGTCAGCAAAAACATTCAGTACTTC.

The rearrangement joins TRBV5-6 to TRBJ1-5; no clear D. The CDR3 spans 13 residues. Trimming cost V 2 bases and J 3 bases, with 6 bases left between them. The germline V gene has CDR1 SGHDT and CDR2 YYEEEE. CDR3: CASSLSPNQPQHF. The CDR3 bases are TGTGCCAGCAGCTTAAGTCCCAATCAGCCCCAGCATTTT.

The rearrangement uses TRBV9 and TRBJ1-4; D ambiguous. The ends were cut back, 1 base at V and 0 bases at J, with 4 bases in the middle. This CDR3 is 14 amino acids long. CDR1 SGDLS and CDR2 YYNGEE come from the germline V gene. The CDR3 reads CASSVSATNEKLFF. In nucleotides, the CDR3 is TGTGCCAGCAGCGTAAGTGCAACTAATGAAAAACTGTTTTTT. The complete variable domain, with remaining parts taken from reference TRBV9 and TRBJ1-4, reads DSGVTQTPKHLITATGQRVTLRCSPRSGDLSVYWYQQSLDQGLQFLIQYYNGEERAKGNILERFSAQQFPDLHSELNLSSLELGDSALYFCASSVSATNEKLFFGSGTQLSVL.

The genes are TRBV19 and TRBJ2-3; a weak D match, TRBD2 (5 bases). Looked up from germline, CDR1 is LNHDA and CDR2 is SQIVND (reference sequence). The V gene lost 7 bases and the J gene lost 7 bases, with 21 bases spanning the gap. The CDR3 covers 15 residues. CDR3 in DNA: TGTGCCAGTACCAGAGAGGGAAAGGGTCACTATACGCAGTATTTT. As protein: CASTREGKGHYTQYF. Full variable domain (remainder filled in from reference TRBV19 and TRBJ2-3): DGGITQSPKYLFRKEGQNVTLSCEQNLNHDAMYWYRQDPGQGLRLIYYSQIVNDFQKGDIAEGYSVSREKKESFPLTVTSAQKNPTAFYLCASTREGKGHYTQYFGPGTRLTVL.

The chain employs TRBV5-1 and TRBJ2-2; 9 bases align to TRBD2. CDR3 size: 17 residues. Germline V CDR1 and CDR2: SGHRS, YFSETQ. The trim removed 1 base at V and 6 bases at J, leaving 10 bases unmatched. DNA of the CDR3: TGCGCCAGCAGCTTGAGGCTCGGCGGGGGGGCTGCCGGGGAGCTGTTTTTT. Its protein is CASSLRLGGGAAGELFF. Filled out from reference TRBV5-1 and TRBJ2-2, the complete variable domain reads KAGVTQTPRYLIKTRGQQVTLSCSPISGHRSVSWYQQTPGQGLQFLFEYFSETQRNKGNFPGRFSGRQFSNSRSEMNVSTLELGDSALYLCASSLRLGGGAAGELFFGEGSRLTVL.

The chain has TRBV5-5 and TRBJ1-2; no definite D call. Looked up from germline, CDR1 is SGHKS and CDR2 is YYEKEE (reference sequence). This CDR3 comprises 16 residues. Trimming took 2 bases from V and 4 from J, leaving 18 bases between them. CDR3 loop: CASSFTWTSGGYGYTF. The CDR3 bases are TGTGCCAGCAGCTTTACGTGGACCAGTGGCGGCTATGGCTACACCTTC.

This clone is a singleton in its sample. The chain links TRBV30 to TRBJ2-5; weak D call: TRBD1 (6 bases). In germline, CDR1 is GTSNPN, CDR2 SVGIG (reference sequence). This CDR3 has 14 amino acids. Between the trimmed V and J ends, which lost 5 bases and 5 bases, there was a span of 18 bases. The CDR3 reads CAWLAQGGLETQYF. DNA of the CDR3: TGTGCCTGGCTGGCACAGGGTGGTCTGGAGACCCAGTACTTC.

The gene calls are TRBV18 and TRBJ2-3; D is ambiguous. The CDR3 is 14 amino acids. The germline V gene has CDR1 KGHSH and CDR2 LQKENI. Trimming took 3 bases from V and 0 from J, leaving 7 bases between them. The DNA for the CDR3 is TGTGCCAGCTCACCGATGTCTAGCACAGATACGCAGTATTTT. Residues: CASSPMSSTDTQYF.

The V and J genes are TRBV14 and TRBJ2-1; tentatively, D is TRBD2 (6 bases). The CDR3 has 15 amino acids. Trimming shortened V by 3 bases and J by 3 bases, and 12 bases separated the two germline ends. Germline V gives CDR1 SGHDN, CDR2 FVKESK. The CDR3 DNA is TGTGCCAGCAGCCAGGGACGGGACTTCTACAATGAGCAGTTCTTC. Translated, it gives CASSQGRDFYNEQFF.

This chain connects TRBV4-3 to TRBJ1-5, with 7 bases identical to TRBD1. After removal of 1 base from V and 7 bases from J, the junction contained 4 bases not matched to a gene. The germline CDR1 and CDR2 sequences are LGHNA and YSLEER. This CDR3 is built from 14 residues. The chain's CDR3 is CASSQAQGVQPQHF. CDR3 sequence (DNA): TGCGCCAGCAGCCAAGCGCAGGGGGTCCAGCCCCAGCATTTT.

This chain uses TRBV5-5 with TRBJ1-1, with 8 nucleotides matching TRBD1. The junction had 6 bases not matched to a gene; V was cut back by 6 bases and J by 2 bases. The CDR3 sequence is 14 residues long. CDR1 is SGHKS and CDR2 is YYEKEE in the germline V gene (reference sequence). The CDR3 coding sequence is TGTGCCAGCACCCTGACAGGGGATAACACTGAAGCTTTCTTT. This gives the protein CASTLTGDNTEAFF.

The rearrangement links TRBV27 to TRBJ1-5; weak D call: TRBD1 (5 bases). Germline lookup yields CDR1 MNHEY and CDR2 SMNVEV (reference sequence). Trimming removed 10 bases at V and 4 bases at J, with 20 bases between. The CDR3 is made up of 15 amino acids. The CDR3 DNA follows: TGTGCCACCATGGGCTTTGGGGGGGTGAATCAGCCCCAGCATTTT. Amino acids: CATMGFGGVNQPQHF.

This sequence joins TRBV6-5 and TRBJ1-1; tentative D call: TRBD1 (5 bases). The CDR3 contains 14 residues. Germline-derived CDR1 and CDR2 are MNHEY and SVGAGI. V was cut by 7 bases and J by 4 bases, with 16 bases left in between. CDR3 amino acids: CASIGRGFRTEAFF. The CDR3 DNA follows: TGTGCCAGCATTGGAAGGGGTTTTCGCACTGAAGCTTTCTTT.

This clone was recorded once. The chain combines TRBV6-6 with TRBJ2-5, with 13 bases that match TRBD2. Germline CDR1 MNHNY, CDR2 SVGAGI (reference sequence). Losses at the gene ends were 6 bases for V and 7 bases for J; bases not matched to a gene: 11. This CDR3 is 16 amino acids long. The CDR3, as DNA: TGTGCCAGCAGGGCGACTAGCGGGGGGAAGGGGGTGACCCAGTACTTC. Translation gives CASRATSGGKGVTQYF.

The chain links TRBV2 to TRBJ1-4; 10 bases agree with TRBD1. Trimming cost V 6 bases and J 7 bases; bases outside gene matches: 5. The germline V gene encodes CDR1 SNHLY and CDR2 FYNNEI. This CDR3 region has 14 residues. This CDR3 is CASRTGGGTEKLFF. The CDR3 region has the DNA TGTGCCAGCAGGACAGGGGGCGGAACTGAAAAACTGTTTTTT. Using reference TRBV2 and TRBJ1-4 for the parts outside the CDR3, the full variable domain is EPEVTQTPSHQVTQMGQEVILRCVPISNHLYFYWYRQILGQKVEFLVSFYNNEISEKSEIFDDQFSVERPDGSNFTLKIRSTKLEDSAMYFCASRTGGGTEKLFFGSGTQLSVL.

The chain uses TRBV28 and TRBJ1-5, with 7 positions matching TRBD1. Germline CDR1 MDHEN, CDR2 SYDVKM. The CDR3 sequence is 15 residues long. V was pared by 5 bases and J by 6 bases, with 10 bases of the junction left unmatched. This CDR3 is CASSAPDRDGQPQHF. The DNA of the CDR3 is TGTGCCAGCAGTGCCCCTGACAGGGACGGTCAGCCCCAGCATTTT. Combining the CDR3 with reference TRBV28 and TRBJ1-5 gives the whole variable domain DVKVTQSSRYLVKRTGEKVFLECVQDMDHENMFWYRQDPGLGLRLIYFSYDVKMKEKGDIPEGYSVSREKKERFSLILESASTNQTSMYLCASSAPDRDGQPQHFGDGTRLSIL.

The rearrangement joins TRBV5-4 to TRBJ1-1; D uncertain. The CDR3 is 14 amino acids. V dropped 4 bases and J dropped 1 base, with 11 bases sitting between them. Germline values: CDR1 SGHNT, CDR2 YYREEE (reference sequence). CDR3 region: CASSPSLGNTEAFF. The CDR3 DNA follows: TGTGCCAGCAGCCCCTCGTTGGGGAACACTGAAGCTTTCTTT. The full variable domain, with the rest looked up from reference TRBV5-4 and TRBJ1-1, is ETGVTQSPTHLIKTRGQQVTLRCSSQSGHNTVSWYQQALGQGPQFIFQYYREEENGRGNFPPRFSGLQFPNYSSELNVNALELDDSALYLCASSPSLGNTEAFFGQGTRLTVV.

This clone was detected only a few times. The chain links TRBV19 to TRBJ1-1; 7 bases fit TRBD1. Per germline, CDR1 LNHDA and CDR2 SQIVND (reference sequence). This CDR3 spans 13 amino acids. J gave up 5 bases and V 5 bases, and 5 bases lay outside the gene matches. DNA for the CDR3: TGTGCCAGTAGTGTAAACAGGGGAACTGAAGCTTTCTTT. This encodes CASSVNRGTEAFF.

The chain is built from TRBV27 and TRBJ2-2, with 9 bases lining up with TRBD1. The CDR3 loop spans 16 amino acids. CDR1 is MNHEY, CDR2 SMNVEV, per germline (reference sequence). Trimming took 1 base from V and 3 from J; bases not matched to a gene: 3. In DNA form, the CDR3 reads TGTGCCAGCAGTTTATATGGGACAGGGCACACCGGGGAGCTGTTTTTT. It specifies CASSLYGTGHTGELFF.

This sequence joins TRBV27 and TRBJ2-7, with D tentatively TRBD1 (5 bases). V was clipped by 2 bases and J by 7 bases, with 12 bases between them. CDR3 length equals 13 residues. Germline assignment: CDR1 MNHEY and CDR2 SMNVEV (reference sequence). CDR3 DNA: TGTGCCAGCAGTTTAAAGGGGCGAAGAGAGCAGTACTTC. Translated: CASSLKGRREQYF.

The chain couples TRBV6-5 to TRBJ2-5; D is possibly TRBD1 (6 bases). The CDR3 runs to 16 residues. Germline CDR1 is MNHEY and CDR2 is SVGAGI. Trimming stripped 0 bases from V and 1 base from J, with 12 bases between. DNA for the CDR3: TGTGCCAGCAGTTACTCGAAAGGGACACCCCAAGAGACCCAGTACTTC. Translating it yields CASSYSKGTPQETQYF.

The rearrangement links TRBV29-1 to TRBJ2-2; D may be TRBD1 (7 bases). Germline lookup yields CDR1 SQVTM and CDR2 ANQGSEA. This CDR3 is 12 amino acids long. The V end lost 5 bases, the J end lost 7 bases, and 11 bases lay between the germline ends. CDR3 protein: CSVKQGGGELFF. DNA for the CDR3: TGCAGCGTTAAGCAGGGGGGCGGGGAGCTGTTTTTT.